This T cell receptor (beta chain) is drawn from a study of CD8+CD57+ T cells in acquired aplastic anemia. Comments on this clonotype: Its antigen is unknown.

General study points: Statistical testing detected no significant gap in CD8+ Simpson's diversity between patients and controls. Twenty-nine CD8+ CDR3 sequences were shared between patients and controls.

All sequencing subjects had displayed CD8+CD57+ cell expansion on flow cytometry. Each patient had severe acquired aplastic anemia. Profiling that covered TCR beta VDJ and CDR3 relied on genomic DNA as its template. From the reads, TCRdb called clonotypes with MiXCR, one entry per CDR3 protein. The data show about half a million distinct CDR3 sequences, 25% to 40% seen once. CDR1 is LNHDA and CDR2 is SQIVND in the germline V gene (reference sequence). The CDR3 is made up of 17 amino acids. V lost 6 bases, J lost 12 bases, and 30 bases lay in between. The chain links TRBV19 to TRBJ2-1; D is perhaps TRBD1 or TRBD2 (5 bases each). The sequence derives from a human donor with aplastic anemia. Specimen: sorted CD4+, CD8+, or CD8+CD57+ T cells (not recorded which) from PBMCs. DNA for the CDR3: TGTGCCAGTAGGAGGCAGGGAGTGGAGACTGGGGCATTACGGCAGTTCTTC. Amino acids: CASRRQGVETGALRQFF.